This T cell receptor beta chain was identified during a study of kidney transplant recipient with SARS-CoV-2 infection (dated by TCRdb to the early 2020s). The time point label corresponds to: pre-pandemic baseline sample and day 111 after first positive SARS-CoV-2 test. From its cysteine to its phenylalanine, the CDR3 spans 14 amino acids. The retained sequence is limited to the CDR3, 42 bases, with the frame set at the first base. Taken from the germline V gene (reference sequence), the CDR1 and CDR2 loops are LNHDA and SQIVND. A distance of 17 bases separates the germline ends of V and J, which lose 10 bases and 2 bases respectively. In regard to this clonotype: Its specific antigen is unknown. One base away lies a much larger clone, so this may be a sequencing read error.

The sample was run on an Illumina MiSeq. Profiling of the peripheral T cell repertoire was carried out for human TCRbeta genes. On the authors' methods: Beta-binomial modelling was applied to test for differential clonotype abundance so that variability over time was accounted for. Expanded clonotypes were checked against the ImmuneCODE reference database of SARS-CoV-2-associated TCRs and mapped to regions of the viral genome. Additional repertoire analyses were carried out for TRBV gene usage, CDR3 length, CDR3 amino acid overlap between time points, clonotype abundance distributions and Jaccard similarity. TCRdb itself trimmed the public reads at Q25 with fastp, ran MiXCR and retained productive beta chains. Entries are consolidated by CDR3 protein sequence, retaining the most common genes and DNA. The V and J calls and clone size come from TCRdb's table, not from the authors' own analysis. The sample table holds 200,000 to 300,000 distinct CDR3 sequences, of which about 30% were seen once. Roughly 7% of the sample is held by the ten biggest clonotypes.

The chain joins TRBV19 to TRBJ2-5; the D segment could be TRBD2, given 7 matching bases. The material was a blood sample, obtained at baseline and on day 111 from a kidney transplant recipient. This TCR came from a young adult male patient who had COVID-19 and was a kidney transplant recipient. Following a transplant, some T cells may be graft donor cells, not patient cells. The DNA is TGTGCCACGGGGGGACAACGCGTTCAAGAGACCCAGTACTTC. It encodes CATGGQRVQETQYF.